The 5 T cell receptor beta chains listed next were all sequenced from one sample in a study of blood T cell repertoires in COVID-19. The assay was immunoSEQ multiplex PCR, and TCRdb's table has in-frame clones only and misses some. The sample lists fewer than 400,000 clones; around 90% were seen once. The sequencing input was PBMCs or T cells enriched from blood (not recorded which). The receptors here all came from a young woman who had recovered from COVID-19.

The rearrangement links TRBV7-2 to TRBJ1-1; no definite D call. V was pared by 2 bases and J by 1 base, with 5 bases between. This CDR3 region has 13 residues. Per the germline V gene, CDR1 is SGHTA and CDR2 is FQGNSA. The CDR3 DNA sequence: TGTGCCAGCAGCTTACACGGGAACACTGAAGCTTTCTTT. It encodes CASSLHGNTEAFF.

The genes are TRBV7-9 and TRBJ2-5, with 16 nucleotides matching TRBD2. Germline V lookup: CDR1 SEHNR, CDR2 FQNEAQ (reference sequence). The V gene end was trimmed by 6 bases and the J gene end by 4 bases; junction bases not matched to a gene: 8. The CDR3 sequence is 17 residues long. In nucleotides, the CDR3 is TGTGCCAGCAGGCCCGGGACTAGCGGGGGGGCTGGAGAGACCCAGTACTTC. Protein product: CASRPGTSGGAGETQYF.

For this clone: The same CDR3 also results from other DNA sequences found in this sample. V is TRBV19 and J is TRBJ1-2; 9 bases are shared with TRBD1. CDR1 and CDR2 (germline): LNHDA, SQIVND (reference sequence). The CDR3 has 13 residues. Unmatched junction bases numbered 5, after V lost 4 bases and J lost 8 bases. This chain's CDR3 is CASSTTGGDGYTF. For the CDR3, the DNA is TGTGCCAGTAGTACTACAGGGGGCGACGGCTACACCTTC.

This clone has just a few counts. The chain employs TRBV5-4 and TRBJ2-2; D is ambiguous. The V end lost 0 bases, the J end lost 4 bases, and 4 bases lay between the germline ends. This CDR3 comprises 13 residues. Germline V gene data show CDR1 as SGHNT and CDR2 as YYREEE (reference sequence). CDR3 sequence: CASSLDSTGELFF. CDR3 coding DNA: TGTGCCAGCAGCTTGGACAGCACCGGGGAGCTGTTTTTT.

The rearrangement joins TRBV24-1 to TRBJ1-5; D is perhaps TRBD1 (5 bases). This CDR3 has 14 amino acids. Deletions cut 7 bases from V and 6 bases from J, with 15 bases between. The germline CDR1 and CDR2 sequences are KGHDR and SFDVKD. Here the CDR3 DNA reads TGTGCCACCAGGGCTTCCGGGGGGAGTCAGCCCCAGCATTTT. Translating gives CATRASGGSQPQHF.